The entry that follows covers one TCR beta chain sequence. This specimen comes from a study of blood T cell repertoires in COVID-19. Participants' own reports of clinical history determined their cohort assignment. Two negative PCRs, clearance, or symptom resolution characterized the recovered Cohort 3 donors. Repertoires were generated with immunoSEQ multiplex PCR, while TCRdb's copy carries only in-frame clones and drops some. The data contain 200,000 to 300,000 clones, more than 85% of them singletons. Sequencing used PBMCs or T cells enriched from blood (not recorded which). This receptor was taken from a man aged 40-55 years who had recovered from COVID-19.

CDR3: CASSLGTSGAGPSTDTQYF. CDR3 in DNA: TGCGCCAGCAGCTTGGGGACTAGCGGGGCGGGGCCTAGCACAGATACGCAGTATTTT. The chain joins TRBV5-1 to TRBJ2-3, with 12 nucleotides matching TRBD2. Germline values: CDR1 SGHRS, CDR2 YFSETQ. This CDR3 region has 19 residues. V trimming: 0 bases; J trimming: 0 bases; junction bases outside the gene matches: 8.